Included here is one TCR beta chain sequence, with context. Its specificity is unknown. Full-length variable regions came from constant-region reverse primers plus semi-nested Nested Universal Primer A PCR. TCRdb re-called the 5' RACE reads through MiXCR, storing one row per CDR3 protein. Of about 60,000 distinct CDR3 sequences detected, around 30% appear once; the ten largest clones hold approximately 2.2%. Study-level points and caveats: Tumor memory CD4+ T cell TCR gene usage clustered with blood and lymph node memory CD4+ cells and lymph node naive CD4+ cells. Tumor-infiltrating Treg TCR alpha and beta sequences overlapped most with tumor naive CD4+ T cells, then blood naive.

The CDR3 sequence is 12 residues long. Germline lookup yields CDR1 MNHNS and CDR2 SASEGT. V gave up 5 bases and J gave up 3 bases, with 5 bases separating them. Purified naive CD4+ T cells were depleted of CD25+ Tregs. Sequencing was performed on tumor-infiltrating naive CD4+ T cells sorted from the breast tumor. The sample's subset: naive CD4+ T cells, CD4+CD45RA+CD25-. The chain joins TRBV6-1 to TRBJ1-5; D not resolved. This receptor was identified in a female donor with breast cancer. CDR3 sequence: CASSPYNQPQHF. The CDR3, as DNA: TGTGCCAGCAGTCCTTACAATCAGCCCCAGCATTTT.